This TCR beta chain appears in the sequencing data of a study of CD8 T cells in ankylosing spondylitis. General study points: Some motif variants were previously reported in reactive arthritis synovial fluid and blood.

V was shortened by 2 bases and J by 7 bases, with 2 bases between the two germline ends. The CDR3 runs 11 residues. Making use of molecular barcodes, quantitative 5'-RACE generated TCR beta libraries. Each CDR3 protein is one row after TCRdb ran MiXCR on the 5' RACE reads. This table has about 160,000 distinct CDR3 sequences, roughly 44% appearing once. This clonotype was observed many times. The antigen is not known. This chain joins TRBV12-3 or TRBV12-4 and TRBJ2-2; D not resolved. Sequencing was carried out using synovial fluid, either unsorted or a sorted T cell fraction (not recorded which). The origin of this receptor is a male donor with ankylosing spondylitis. CDR3 amino acids: CASSLLGELFF. The CDR3 bases are TGTGCCAGCAGTTTACTCGGGGAGCTGTTTTTT.